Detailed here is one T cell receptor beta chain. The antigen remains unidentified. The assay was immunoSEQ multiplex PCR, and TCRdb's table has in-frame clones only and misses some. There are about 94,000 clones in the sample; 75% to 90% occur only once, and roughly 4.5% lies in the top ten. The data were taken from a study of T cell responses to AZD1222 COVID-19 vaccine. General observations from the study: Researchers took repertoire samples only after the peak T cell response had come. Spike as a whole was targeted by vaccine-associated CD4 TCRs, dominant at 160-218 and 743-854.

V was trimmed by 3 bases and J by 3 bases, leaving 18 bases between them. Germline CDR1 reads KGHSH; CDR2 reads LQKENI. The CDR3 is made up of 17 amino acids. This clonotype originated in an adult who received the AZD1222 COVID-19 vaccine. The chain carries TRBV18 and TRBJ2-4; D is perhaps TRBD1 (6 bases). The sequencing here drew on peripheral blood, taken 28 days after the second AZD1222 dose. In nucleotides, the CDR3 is TGTGCCAGCTCACCTCCCGGTGGACAGAGCTTCAAAAACATTCAGTACTTC. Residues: CASSPPGGQSFKNIQYF.